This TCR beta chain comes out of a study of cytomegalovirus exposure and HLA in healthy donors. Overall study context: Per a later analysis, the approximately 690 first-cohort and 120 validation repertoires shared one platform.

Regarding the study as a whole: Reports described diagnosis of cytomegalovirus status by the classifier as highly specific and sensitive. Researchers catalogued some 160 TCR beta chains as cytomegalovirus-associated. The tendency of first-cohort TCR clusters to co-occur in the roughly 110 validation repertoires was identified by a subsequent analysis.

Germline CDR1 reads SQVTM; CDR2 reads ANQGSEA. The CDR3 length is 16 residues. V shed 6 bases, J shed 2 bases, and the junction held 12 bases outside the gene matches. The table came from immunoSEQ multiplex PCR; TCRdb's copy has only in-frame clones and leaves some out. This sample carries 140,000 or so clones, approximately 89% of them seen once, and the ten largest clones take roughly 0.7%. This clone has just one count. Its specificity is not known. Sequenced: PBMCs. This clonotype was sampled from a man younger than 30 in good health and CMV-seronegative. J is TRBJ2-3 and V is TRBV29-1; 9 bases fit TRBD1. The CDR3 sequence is CSVDMTGGGLTDTQYF. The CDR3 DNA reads TGCAGCGTAGATATGACAGGGGGTGGCCTCACAGATACGCAGTATTTT.